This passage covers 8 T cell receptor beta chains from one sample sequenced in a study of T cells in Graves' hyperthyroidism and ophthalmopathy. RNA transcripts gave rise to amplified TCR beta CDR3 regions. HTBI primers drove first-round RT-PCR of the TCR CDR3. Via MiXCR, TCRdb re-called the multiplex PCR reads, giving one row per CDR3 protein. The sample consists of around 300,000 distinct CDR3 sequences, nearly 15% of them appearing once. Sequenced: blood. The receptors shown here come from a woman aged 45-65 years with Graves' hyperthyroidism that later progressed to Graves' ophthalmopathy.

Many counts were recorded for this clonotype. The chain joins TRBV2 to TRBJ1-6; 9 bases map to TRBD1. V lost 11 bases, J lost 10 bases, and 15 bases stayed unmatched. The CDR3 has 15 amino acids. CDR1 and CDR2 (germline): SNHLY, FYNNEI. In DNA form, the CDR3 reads TGTGCCGGTTCCCGGACCGGGACAGGGAACTCACCCCTCCACTTT. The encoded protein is CAGSRTGTGNSPLHF.

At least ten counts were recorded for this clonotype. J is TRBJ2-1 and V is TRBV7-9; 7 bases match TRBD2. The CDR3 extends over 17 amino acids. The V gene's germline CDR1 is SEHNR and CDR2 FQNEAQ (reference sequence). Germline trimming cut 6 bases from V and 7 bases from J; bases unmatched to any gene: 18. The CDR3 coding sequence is TGTGCCAGCAGGTCTTTCCTAACTAGCGCGAGAGGGAATGAGCAGTTCTTC. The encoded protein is CASRSFLTSARGNEQFF. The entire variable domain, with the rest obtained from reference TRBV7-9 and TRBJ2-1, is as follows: DTGVSQNPRHKITKRGQNVTFRCDPISEHNRLYWYRQTLGQGPEFLTYFQNEAQLEKSRLLSDRFSAERPKGSFSTLEIQRTEQGDSAMYLCASRSFLTSARGNEQFFGPGTRLTVL.

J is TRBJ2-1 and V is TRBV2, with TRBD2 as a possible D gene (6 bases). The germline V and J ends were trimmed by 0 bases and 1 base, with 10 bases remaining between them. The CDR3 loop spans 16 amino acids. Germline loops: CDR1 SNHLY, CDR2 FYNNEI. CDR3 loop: CASSEARGRSYNEQFF. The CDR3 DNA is TGTGCCAGCAGTGAAGCTCGGGGGAGATCCTACAATGAGCAGTTCTTC.

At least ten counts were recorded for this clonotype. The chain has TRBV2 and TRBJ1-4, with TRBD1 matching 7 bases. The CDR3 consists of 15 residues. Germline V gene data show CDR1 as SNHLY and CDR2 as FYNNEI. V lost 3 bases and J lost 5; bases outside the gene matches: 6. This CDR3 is CASSEDLGGNEKLFF. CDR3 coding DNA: TGTGCCAGCAGTGAGGACCTAGGGGGCAATGAAAAACTGTTTTTT.

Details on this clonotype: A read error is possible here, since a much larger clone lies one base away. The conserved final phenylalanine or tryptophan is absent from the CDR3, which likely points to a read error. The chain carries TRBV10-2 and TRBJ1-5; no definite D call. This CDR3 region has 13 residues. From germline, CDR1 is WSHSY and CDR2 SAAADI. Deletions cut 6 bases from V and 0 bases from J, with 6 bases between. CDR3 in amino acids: CASSDGSNQPQHL. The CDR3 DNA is TGCGCCAGCAGCGACGGTAGCAATCAGCCCCAGCATCTT.

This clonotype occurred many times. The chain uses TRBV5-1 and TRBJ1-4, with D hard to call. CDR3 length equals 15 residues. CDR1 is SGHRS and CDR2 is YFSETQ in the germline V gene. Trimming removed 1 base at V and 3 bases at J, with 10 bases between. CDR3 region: CASSLKDSANEKLFF. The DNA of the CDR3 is TGCGCCAGCAGCTTGAAGGATTCGGCTAATGAAAAACTGTTTTTT.

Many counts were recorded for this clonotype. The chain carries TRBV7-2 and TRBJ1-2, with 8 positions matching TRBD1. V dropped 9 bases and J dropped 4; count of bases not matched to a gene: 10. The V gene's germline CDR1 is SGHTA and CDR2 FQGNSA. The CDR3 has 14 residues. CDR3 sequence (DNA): TGTGCCAGAGGAGGGCAGGGGGCCCGCTATGGCTACACCTTC. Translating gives CARGGQGARYGYTF.

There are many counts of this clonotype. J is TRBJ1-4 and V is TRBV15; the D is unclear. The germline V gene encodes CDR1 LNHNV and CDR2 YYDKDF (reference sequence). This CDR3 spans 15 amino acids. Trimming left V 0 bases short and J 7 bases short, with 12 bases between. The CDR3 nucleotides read TGTGCCACCAGCAGAGATCCAGGCGTTAGTGAAAAACTGTTTTTT. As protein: CATSRDPGVSEKLFF. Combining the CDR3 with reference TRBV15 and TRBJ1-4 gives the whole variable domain DAMVIQNPRYQVTQFGKPVTLSCSQTLNHNVMYWYQQKSSQAPKLLFHYYDKDFNNEADTPDNFQSRRPNTSFCFLDIRSPGLGDTAMYLCATSRDPGVSEKLFFGSGTQLSVL.